What follows is one T cell receptor (beta chain) and its context. V lost 1 base, J lost 7 bases, and 6 bases lay in between. Germline V gives CDR1 SGHAT, CDR2 FQNNGV. CDR3 size: 12 residues. The data were taken from a study of blood T cells in healthy people across ages. A second PCR of roughly 7 to 11 cycles used a sample-barcoded 5' primer and a J-beta primer mix. TCRdb reprocessed the 5' RACE reads via MiXCR and lists one record per CDR3 protein. The sample carries about 1 million distinct CDR3 sequences, under 30% recorded once. This same sample was also taken into another study, of T cells of mothers and their children.

The receptor's source is a girl under 10 years old in good health. The V and J genes are TRBV11-2 and TRBJ2-3, with unresolved D. Sequenced sample: blood. The CDR3 loop reads CASSLATYTQYF. The CDR3 DNA reads as TGTGCCAGCAGCTTAGCAACATATACGCAGTATTTT.